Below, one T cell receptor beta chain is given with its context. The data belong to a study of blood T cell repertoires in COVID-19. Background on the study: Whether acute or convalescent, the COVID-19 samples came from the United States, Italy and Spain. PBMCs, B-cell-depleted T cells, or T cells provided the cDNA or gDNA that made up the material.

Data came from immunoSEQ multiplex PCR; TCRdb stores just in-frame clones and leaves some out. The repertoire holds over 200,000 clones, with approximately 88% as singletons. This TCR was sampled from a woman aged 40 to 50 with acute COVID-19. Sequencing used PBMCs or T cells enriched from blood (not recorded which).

CDR3 sequence (DNA): TGTGCCAGCAGTAAGGGACAGGACCTCCTTGACGAGCAGTACGTC. Translating gives CASSKGQDLLDEQYV. The chain couples TRBV2 to TRBJ2-7; 8 nucleotides align to TRBD1. The germline CDR1 and CDR2 sequences are SNHLY and FYNNEI. The CDR3 extends over 15 amino acids. J was trimmed by 5 bases and V by 5 bases; bases with no gene match: 11.